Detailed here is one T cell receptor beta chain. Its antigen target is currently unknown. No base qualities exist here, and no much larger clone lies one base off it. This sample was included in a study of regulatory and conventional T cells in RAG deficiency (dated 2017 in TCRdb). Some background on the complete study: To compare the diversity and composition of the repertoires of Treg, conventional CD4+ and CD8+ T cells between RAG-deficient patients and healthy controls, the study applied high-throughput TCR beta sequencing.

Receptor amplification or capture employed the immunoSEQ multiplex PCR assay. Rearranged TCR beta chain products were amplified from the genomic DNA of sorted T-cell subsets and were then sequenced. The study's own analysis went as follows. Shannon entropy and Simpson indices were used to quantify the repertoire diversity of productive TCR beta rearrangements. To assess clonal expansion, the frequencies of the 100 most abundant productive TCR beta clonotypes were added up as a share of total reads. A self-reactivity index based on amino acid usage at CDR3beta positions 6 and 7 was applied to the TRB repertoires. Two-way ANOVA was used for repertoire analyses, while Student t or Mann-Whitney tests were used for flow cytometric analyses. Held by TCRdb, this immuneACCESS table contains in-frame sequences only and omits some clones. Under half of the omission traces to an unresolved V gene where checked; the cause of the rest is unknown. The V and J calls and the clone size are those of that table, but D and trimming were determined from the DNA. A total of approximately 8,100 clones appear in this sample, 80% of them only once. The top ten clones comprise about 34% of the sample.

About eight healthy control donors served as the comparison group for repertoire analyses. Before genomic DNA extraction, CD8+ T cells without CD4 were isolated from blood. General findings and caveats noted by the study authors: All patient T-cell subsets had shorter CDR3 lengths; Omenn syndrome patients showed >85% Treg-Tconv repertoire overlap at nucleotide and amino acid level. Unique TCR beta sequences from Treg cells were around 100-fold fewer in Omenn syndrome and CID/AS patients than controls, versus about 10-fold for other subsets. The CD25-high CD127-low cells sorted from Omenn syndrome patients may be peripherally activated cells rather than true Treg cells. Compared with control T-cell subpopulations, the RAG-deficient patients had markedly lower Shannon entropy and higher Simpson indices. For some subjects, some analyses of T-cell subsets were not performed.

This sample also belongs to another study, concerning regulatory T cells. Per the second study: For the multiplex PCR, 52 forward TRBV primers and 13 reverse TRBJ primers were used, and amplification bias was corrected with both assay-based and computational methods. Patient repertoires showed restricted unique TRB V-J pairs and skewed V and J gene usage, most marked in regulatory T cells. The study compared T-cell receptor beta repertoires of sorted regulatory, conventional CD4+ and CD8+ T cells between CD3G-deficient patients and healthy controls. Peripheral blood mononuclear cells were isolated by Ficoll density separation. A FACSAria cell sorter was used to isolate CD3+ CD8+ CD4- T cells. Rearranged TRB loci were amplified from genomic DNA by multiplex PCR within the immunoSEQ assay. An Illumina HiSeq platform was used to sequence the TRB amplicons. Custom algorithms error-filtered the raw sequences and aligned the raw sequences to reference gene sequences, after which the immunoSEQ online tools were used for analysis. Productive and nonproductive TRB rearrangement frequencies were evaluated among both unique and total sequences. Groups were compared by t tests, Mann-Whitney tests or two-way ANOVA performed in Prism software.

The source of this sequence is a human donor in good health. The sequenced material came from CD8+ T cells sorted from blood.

The base sequence is TGTGCCAGTAGTATTGGCAGCGTGTTCGGCACCGGGGAGCTGTTTTTT. This is translated as CASSIGSVFGTGELFF. The sequence links TRBV19 to TRBJ2-2, with no confidently assigned D gene. Trimming costs V 3 bases and J 4 bases, and their ends lie 15 bases apart. From its cysteine to its phenylalanine, the CDR3 spans 16 amino acids. Kept here is only the CDR3 DNA, which spans 48 bases and is read in frame from base 1. In the germline V gene (reference sequence), CDR1 corresponds to LNHDA and CDR2 to SQIVND.